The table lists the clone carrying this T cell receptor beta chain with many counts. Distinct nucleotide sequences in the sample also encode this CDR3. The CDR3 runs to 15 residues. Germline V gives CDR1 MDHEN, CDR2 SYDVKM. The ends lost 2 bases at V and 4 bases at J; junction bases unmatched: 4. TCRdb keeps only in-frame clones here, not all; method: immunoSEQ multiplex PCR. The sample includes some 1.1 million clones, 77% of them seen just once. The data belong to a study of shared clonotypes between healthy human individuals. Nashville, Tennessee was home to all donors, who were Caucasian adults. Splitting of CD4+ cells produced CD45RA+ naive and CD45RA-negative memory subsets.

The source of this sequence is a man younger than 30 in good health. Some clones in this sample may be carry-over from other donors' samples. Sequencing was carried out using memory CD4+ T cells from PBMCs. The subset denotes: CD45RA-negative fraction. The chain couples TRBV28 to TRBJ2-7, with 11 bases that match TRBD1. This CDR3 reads CASSLPGQGAYEQYF. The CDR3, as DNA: TGTGCCAGCAGTTTACCCGGACAGGGGGCTTACGAGCAGTACTTC.